This T cell receptor (beta chain) was sequenced in a study of Ad26.COV2.S vaccination and SARS-CoV-2 variants. In the study overall: The trial was COV1001 and the donor's arm was Ad26.COV2.S. The study, taken as a whole, reports: Non-spike TCR breadth was similar in vaccine and placebo recipients. Reports say spike-specific CD8+ and CD4+ T cell responses covered substantial breadth after vaccination.

Details on this clone: The antigen remains unidentified.

CDR1 is LNHNV, CDR2 YYDKDF, per germline (reference sequence). The V gene lost 7 bases and the J gene lost 0 bases, with 27 bases spanning the gap. This CDR3 has 19 amino acids. The repertoire was sequenced with immunoSEQ multiplex PCR; TCRdb's copy has only in-frame clones and lacks some. Of roughly 680,000 clones in the sample, roughly 90% were seen once. Described treatment: roughly 18 received Ad26.COV2.S at low or high dose, single or two shots; roughly five received placebo; per-sample allocation not given. After the first vaccine or placebo injection, samples were drawn on day 63. Its platform was an Ad26 vector, and its expressed antigen was Wuhan-strain SARS-CoV-2 spike.

This chain joins TRBV15 and TRBJ1-2, with a possible D match to TRBD1 (5 bases). The source was peripheral blood, collected in a trial of Ad26.COV2.S vaccine versus placebo. This clonotype originated in a person aged 18-65 years who received the Ad26.COV2.S COVID-19 vaccine or a placebo. This chain's CDR3 is CATTDLLGQRGSTNYGYTF. CDR3 bases: TGTGCCACCACCGACCTTCTAGGACAAAGGGGTTCTACTAACTATGGCTACACCTTC. The full variable domain, completed using reference TRBV15 and TRBJ1-2, is DAMVIQNPRYQVTQFGKPVTLSCSQTLNHNVMYWYQQKSSQAPKLLFHYYDKDFNNEADTPDNFQSRRPNTSFCFLDIRSPGLGDTAMYLCATTDLLGQRGSTNYGYTFGSGTRLTVV.